Each of the 16 T cell receptor beta chains below was sequenced from the same sample in a study of OX40 agonist ivuxolimab in advanced cancers. Profiling relied on immunoSEQ multiplex PCR, and the TCRdb table lists in-frame clones only, not all of them. The sample includes around 26,000 clones, under 90% of them seen just once. Source: CD4+ or CD8+ T cells sorted from blood, taken in a trial of the OX40 agonist ivuxolimab. These receptor sequences come from an adult with an advanced solid tumor such as melanoma, head and neck, liver or kidney cancer.

The chain is built from TRBV15 and TRBJ2-1, with D possibly matching TRBD1 (5 bases). V lost 8 bases to trimming and J lost 9 bases, with 17 bases between them. CDR3 length: 13 residues. Germline CDR1 and CDR2: LNHNV and YYDKDF (reference sequence). The CDR3 is CATGVGPGPEQFF. As DNA, the CDR3 is TGTGCCACCGGGGTCGGCCCAGGGCCTGAGCAGTTCTTC.

The chain recombines TRBV19 with TRBJ1-1; D unclear. The CDR3 has 11 amino acids. Trimming took 7 bases from V and 1 from J, leaving 4 bases between them. CDR1 is LNHDA, CDR2 SQIVND, per germline (reference sequence). The CDR3 is CASTGNTEAFF. For the CDR3, the DNA is TGTGCCAGTACAGGGAACACTGAAGCTTTCTTT. Full variable domain (missing parts from reference TRBV19 and TRBJ1-1): DGGITQSPKYLFRKEGQNVTLSCEQNLNHDAMYWYRQDPGQGLRLIYYSQIVNDFQKGDIAEGYSVSREKKESFPLTVTSAQKNPTAFYLCASTGNTEAFFGQGTRLTVV.

The DNA for the CDR3 is TGTGCCAGCAGCTTAGACGCAGGGGGCCCAGATACGCAGTATTTT. Its translation: CASSLDAGGPDTQYF. The chain has TRBV11-2 and TRBJ2-3, with 8 positions matching TRBD1. The CDR3 is 15 amino acids. CDR1 is SGHAT, CDR2 FQNNGV, per germline. V shed 0 bases and J 4 bases; nucleotides not matched to a gene: 3.

The chain couples TRBV4-1 to TRBJ2-1; the match to TRBD1 covers 8 bases. CDR3 size: 15 residues. Germline CDR1 MGHRA, CDR2 YSYEKL. Unmatched junction bases numbered 8, after V lost 3 bases and J lost 7 bases. The CDR3, as DNA: TGCGCCAGCAGCCACTTGGACAGGGTCGGAAATGAGCAGTTCTTC. Translating it yields CASSHLDRVGNEQFF.

The chain uses TRBV7-9 and TRBJ1-4, with D perhaps TRBD1 (6 bases). The germline V gene encodes CDR1 SEHNR and CDR2 FQNEAQ (reference sequence). The CDR3 consists of 14 residues. V was cut by 10 bases and J by 8 bases, with 20 bases left in between. In nucleotides, the CDR3 is TGTGCCACCGCGGACAGAGGGGTGGGGGAAAAACTGTTTTTT. It translates to CATADRGVGEKLFF. Full variable domain (outside the CDR3, taken from reference TRBV7-9 and TRBJ1-4): DTGVSQNPRHKITKRGQNVTFRCDPISEHNRLYWYRQTLGQGPEFLTYFQNEAQLEKSRLLSDRFSAERPKGSFSTLEIQRTEQGDSAMYLCATADRGVGEKLFFGSGTQLSVL.

V gene TRBV5-1 combines with J gene TRBJ1-1, with D possibly TRBD1 on 5 matching bases. The CDR3 covers 15 residues. Per the germline V gene, CDR1 is SGHRS and CDR2 is YFSETQ. V lost 0 bases and J lost 0, with 9 bases in between. The CDR3 DNA follows: TGCGCCAGCAGCTTGGCCCCAGGGATGAACACTGAAGCTTTCTTT. Amino acids: CASSLAPGMNTEAFF.

As for this clone: Other nucleotide sequences in the sample specify the same CDR3. The chain is built from TRBV11-2 and TRBJ1-4; D uncertain. CDR1 is SGHAT, CDR2 FQNNGV, per germline. The CDR3 contains 14 residues. With 0 bases removed from V and 8 bases from J, the gap between germline ends came to 10 bases. CDR3 nucleotide sequence: TGTGCCAGCAGCTTAGATATTGGGTGGGAAAAACTGTTTTTT. Translated: CASSLDIGWEKLFF.

The chain recombines TRBV6-5 with TRBJ2-7; perhaps D is TRBD1 or TRBD2 (6 bases each). The V end lost 2 bases, the J end lost 2 bases, and 10 bases lay between the germline ends. The CDR3 runs 14 residues. Germline CDR1 is MNHEY and CDR2 is SVGAGI. The DNA of the CDR3 is TGTGCCAGCAGTTACGGTCGGGGGCCCTACGAGCAGTACTTC. Protein product: CASSYGRGPYEQYF.

The chain combines TRBV7-2 with TRBJ2-2, with unresolved D. The germline V gene encodes CDR1 SGHTA and CDR2 FQGNSA. V lost 2 bases, J lost 1 base, and 8 bases lay in between. The CDR3 totals 15 residues. CDR3 DNA sequence: TGTGCCAGCAGCTTACCTATGGGGAACACCGGGGAGCTGTTTTTT. Translation: CASSLPMGNTGELFF.

The CDR3 spells CASRASQGYNSPLHF. The CDR3 nucleotides read TGTGCCAGCAGAGCTTCTCAGGGTTATAATTCACCCCTCCACTTT. The J gene is TRBJ1-6, the V gene TRBV27, with a tentative D call TRBD1 (5 bases). The CDR3 runs 15 residues. The ends were cut back, 6 bases at V and 4 bases at J, with 13 bases in the middle. Germline V CDR1 and CDR2: MNHEY, SMNVEV (reference sequence).

The chain couples TRBV5-5 to TRBJ2-1; D remains ambiguous. V was cut by 4 bases and J by 8 bases, with 13 bases left in between. Germline V gives CDR1 SGHKS, CDR2 YYEKEE (reference sequence). The CDR3 runs to 13 residues. CDR3 sequence reads: CASSPGPRYEQFF. The CDR3 DNA follows: TGTGCCAGCAGCCCCGGACCACGCTATGAGCAGTTCTTC.

This sequence joins TRBV6-1 and TRBJ2-1; the D is unclear. The germline gives CDR1 MNHNS, CDR2 SASEGT. This CDR3 comprises 13 residues. The V end lost 2 bases, the J end lost 9 bases, and 11 bases lay between the germline ends. Here the CDR3 DNA reads TGTGCCAGCAGTGAATGGGCAGAATTTGAGCAGTTCTTC. It codes for CASSEWAEFEQFF.

The chain recombines TRBV15 with TRBJ1-1; 8 positions agree with TRBD1. The germline V gene has CDR1 LNHNV and CDR2 YYDKDF (reference sequence). This CDR3 comprises 15 residues. Losses at the gene ends were 5 bases for V and 4 bases for J; bases not matched to a gene: 9. The DNA for the CDR3 is TGTGCCACCAGCCCGCGGACAGGGTGGGTCACTGAAGCTTTCTTT. Its protein is CATSPRTGWVTEAFF.

The count of this clone is one. In DNA form, the CDR3 reads TGCGCCAGCAGCCAAGTGTCCCAAGAGACCCAGTACTTC. This sequence encodes CASSQVSQETQYF. This chain links TRBV5-1 with TRBJ2-5, with no clear D. The CDR3 is made up of 13 amino acids. V lost 4 bases, J lost 1 base, and 8 bases lay in between. Germline-derived CDR1 and CDR2 are SGHRS and YFSETQ.

The chain carries TRBV28 and TRBJ1-2; D is unclear. Germline-derived CDR1 and CDR2 are MDHEN and SYDVKM. The length of the CDR3 is 12 residues. Trimming took off 3 bases at V and 2 bases at J, with 4 bases between the two ends. The CDR3 region has the DNA TGTGCCAGCAGTTTCGACAACTATGGCTACACCTTC. It encodes CASSFDNYGYTF.

V is TRBV4-2 and J is TRBJ2-1; D gene uncertain. Between the trimmed V and J ends, which lost 1 base and 8 bases, there was a span of 12 bases. This CDR3 has 14 residues. Germline V gene lookup returns CDR1 LGHNA and CDR2 YNFKEQ. CDR3 sequence reads: CASSQGRVFDEQFF. The CDR3 DNA is TGTGCCAGCAGCCAAGGTCGCGTTTTCGATGAGCAGTTCTTC.